This T cell receptor (beta chain) was sequenced in a study of T cells in Graves' hyperthyroidism and ophthalmopathy (dated by TCRdb to 2018 to 2020). Regarding the complete study: Peripheral blood samples were taken at initial diagnosis, before any treatment was given. To identify TCR V-J signatures that set the groups apart, the researchers used a discovery cohort of about a hundred patients, made up of under 45 with Graves' ophthalmopathy and about 60 with stable Graves' hyperthyroidism. An independent validation cohort of under 20 hyperthyroidism patients and 17 patients who later progressed to ophthalmopathy tested prospective prediction of ophthalmopathy. The 80 to 100 discovery patients were randomly divided into training and test sets at a 7:3 ratio. In several Graves' hyperthyroidism patients, the study also compared T-cell repertoires from thyroid tissue with T-cell repertoires from blood. Following sampling, methimazole starting at 30 mg daily was given to hyperthyroidism patients, and high-dose intravenous methylprednisolone was given to ophthalmopathy patients. TCR Vbeta CDR3 sequencing of roughly 140 peripheral blood samples (approximately 44 ophthalmopathy, under 80 hyperthyroidism and around 17 progressor patients) is reported in the paper.

A patient counted as having stable Graves' hyperthyroidism if no progression to ophthalmopathy occurred over 18 months of follow-up. The hyperthyroidism patients were between 18 and 65 years old and newly diagnosed, with a disease duration of less than 2 months. Any patient with an uncontrolled infection, another autoimmune disease, pregnancy or lactation was excluded. Diagnoses were based on clinical symptoms, serum thyroxine and TRAb, thyroid ultrasound and orbital computed tomography. PBMCs were separated from 10 ml of fresh peripheral blood using Ficoll-Paque density gradient centrifugation. Trizol reagent was used to extract total RNA, and RNA quality was then checked on an Agilent 2100 Bioanalyzer. In this sample, this clonotype turned up many times. The antigen this receptor binds is unknown. No base qualities exist here, and no much larger clone lies one base off it. Here is what the overall study found, with its caveats: In validation, the model predicted progression to ophthalmopathy a median of around 6.5 months before onset, with roughly 68% sensitivity and about 72% specificity. In cross-validation, a model built on a 13 V-J signature told ophthalmopathy apart from stable hyperthyroidism with just under 90% sensitivity and roughly 83% specificity, and in testing the same model reached 80%/75%. No statistical method was used to fix the sample size in advance, and group allocation was not hidden from the investigators. Blood samples also contained most of the expanded thyroid clonotypes (frequency above 0.001), which suggests that blood repertoires may reflect thyroid immune responses.

The CDR3 numbers 15 residues from cysteine through phenylalanine. CDR3 DNA only is kept here, 45 bases in frame from base 1. Trimmed from V: 0 bases; trimmed from J: 5 bases; junction bases lacking a gene match: 6. From the germline V gene (reference sequence), CDR1 is LGHDT and CDR2 is YNNKEL. Amplification of TCR beta CDR3 regions was carried out from RNA transcripts. The TCR CDR3 was subjected to a first round of RT-PCR using the HTBI primer set and the Qiagen OneStep RT-PCR kit. A second multiplex PCR round built the libraries, followed by size selection and purification. Paired-end sequencing of the libraries was performed with 100 bp reads on an Illumina HiSeq2000. As for the authors' bioinformatics: SOAPnuke was used to process the raw data, throwing out any read that contained adapters or uncalled bases, had a mean Phred below 15, or lacked an exact constant-primer or identifier match. COPE v1.2.5 was used to merge the high-quality paired reads, and each unique nucleotide sequence was defined as a clonotype. Clonotypes were aligned to IMGT TRBV, TRBD and TRBJ reference segments using MiTCR v1.1. Analysis was restricted to V-J combinations with a frequency above 0.0001, which covered roughly 99% of repertoires. The TCS score was defined as the ratio of F50 (clonal expansion) to E x V (chaos), calculated using BLOSUM62-based TCRdist between CDR3 peptides within each V-J. Welch's t-statistics and random forest reduced some 510 V-J features to 13, which were used in a naive Bayes classifier (R e1071). TCRdb took the public reads, trimmed them with fastp at Q25, ran MiXCR for clone calling and kept in-frame beta chains. One record per CDR3 amino acid sequence lists the most common genes and DNA. The authors' filters were not applied to this entry. The sample table shows some 560,000 distinct CDR3 sequences, and 12% to 15% are seen once. The ten largest clones represent 11% to 15% of the sample.

The receptor comes from a woman between 35 and 50 years old with Graves' hyperthyroidism. Sequenced input: blood. Recombination linked TRBV3-1 to TRBJ1-1, with TRBD1 matching 7 junction bases. For the CDR3, the sequence is CASSQDLAGGTEAFF. In nucleotides, the sequence is TGTGCCAGCAGCCAAGATCTGGCAGGGGGGACTGAAGCTTTCTTT. Full variable domain (CDR3 extended with the reference TRBV3-1 and TRBJ1-1 proteins): DTAVSQTPKYLVTQMGNDKSIKCEQNLGHDTMYWYKQDSKKFLKIMFSYNNKELIINETVPNRFSPKSPDKAHLNLHINSLELGDSAVYFCASSQDLAGGTEAFFGQGTRLTVV.